What follows describes a single T cell receptor (beta chain). The entry originates in a study of blood T cell repertoires in COVID-19. Study information: From T cells, B-cell-depleted T cells, or PBMCs came the material, which was cDNA or gDNA.

Two negative PCRs, clearance, or symptom resolution characterized the recovered Cohort 3 donors. Assay: immunoSEQ multiplex PCR; the TCRdb copy retains only in-frame clones and omits some. The table lists 140,000 to 150,000 clones, roughly 78% of them singletons. The J segment lost 4 bases and the V segment lost 4 bases, leaving 10 bases of the junction unmatched. CDR1 is SGHRS and CDR2 is YFSETQ in the germline V gene. CDR3 length: 15 residues. This receptor was taken from a woman between 50 and 59 years old who had recovered from COVID-19. V is TRBV5-1 and J is TRBJ1-1, with 7 positions matching TRBD1. Sequenced sample: PBMCs or T cells enriched from blood (not recorded which). CDR3 region: CASSLAYRGPTEAFF. Here the CDR3 DNA reads TGCGCCAGCAGCCTGGCCTACAGGGGTCCCACTGAAGCTTTCTTT.